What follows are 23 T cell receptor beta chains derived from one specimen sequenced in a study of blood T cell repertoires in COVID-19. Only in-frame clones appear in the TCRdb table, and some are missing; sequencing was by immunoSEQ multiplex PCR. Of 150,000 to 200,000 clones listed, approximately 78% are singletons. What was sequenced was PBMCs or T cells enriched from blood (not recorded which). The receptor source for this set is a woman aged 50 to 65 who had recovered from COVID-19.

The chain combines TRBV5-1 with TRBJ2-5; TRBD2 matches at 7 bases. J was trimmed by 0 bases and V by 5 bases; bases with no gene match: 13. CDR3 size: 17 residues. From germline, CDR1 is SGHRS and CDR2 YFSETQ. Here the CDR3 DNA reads TGCGCCAGCAGTAACCAAACTAGCGATACGTACCAAGAGACCCAGTACTTC. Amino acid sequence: CASSNQTSDTYQETQYF. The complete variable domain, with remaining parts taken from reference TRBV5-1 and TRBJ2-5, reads KAGVTQTPRYLIKTRGQQVTLSCSPISGHRSVSWYQQTPGQGLQFLFEYFSETQRNKGNFPGRFSGRQFSNSRSEMNVSTLELGDSALYLCASSNQTSDTYQETQYFGPGTRLLVL.

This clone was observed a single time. CDR3 sequence reads: CASRMTGTAYNEQFF. The CDR3 DNA reads TGTGCCAGTAGAATGACAGGGACAGCCTACAATGAGCAGTTCTTC. The chain couples TRBV19 to TRBJ2-1; 7 positions agree with TRBD1. V lost 6 bases to trimming and J lost 2 bases; unmatched junction nucleotides: 7. Germline V gene data show CDR1 as LNHDA and CDR2 as SQIVND (reference sequence). The CDR3 has 15 amino acids.

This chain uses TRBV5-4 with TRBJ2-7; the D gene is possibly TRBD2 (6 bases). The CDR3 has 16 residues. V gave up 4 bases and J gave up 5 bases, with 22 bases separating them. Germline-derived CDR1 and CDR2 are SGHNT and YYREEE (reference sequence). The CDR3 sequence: CASSIKLGGAPNEQYF. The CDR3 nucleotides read TGTGCCAGCAGCATAAAGCTGGGCGGGGCCCCCAACGAGCAGTACTTC.

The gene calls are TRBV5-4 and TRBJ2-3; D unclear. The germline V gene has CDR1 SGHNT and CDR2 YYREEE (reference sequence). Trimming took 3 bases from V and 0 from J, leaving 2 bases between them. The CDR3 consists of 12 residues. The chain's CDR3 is CASSSSTDTQYF. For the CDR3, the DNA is TGTGCCAGCAGCTCGAGCACAGATACGCAGTATTTT.

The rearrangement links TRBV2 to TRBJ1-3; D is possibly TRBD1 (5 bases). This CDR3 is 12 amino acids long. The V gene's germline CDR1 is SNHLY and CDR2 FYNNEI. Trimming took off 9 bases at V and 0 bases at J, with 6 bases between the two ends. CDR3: CARGDSGNTIYF. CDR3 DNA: TGTGCCAGAGGGGACTCTGGAAACACCATATATTTT.

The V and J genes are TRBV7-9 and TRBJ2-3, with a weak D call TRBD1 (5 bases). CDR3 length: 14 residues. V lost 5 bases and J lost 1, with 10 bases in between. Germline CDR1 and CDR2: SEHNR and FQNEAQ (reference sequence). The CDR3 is CASSADTRTDTQYF. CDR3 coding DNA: TGTGCCAGCAGCGCGGACACCCGCACAGATACGCAGTATTTT.

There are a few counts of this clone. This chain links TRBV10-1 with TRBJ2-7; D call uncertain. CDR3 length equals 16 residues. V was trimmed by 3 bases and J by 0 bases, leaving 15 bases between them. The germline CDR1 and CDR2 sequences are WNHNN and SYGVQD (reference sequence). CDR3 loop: CASSESGGVSSYEQYF. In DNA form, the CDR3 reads TGCGCCAGCAGTGAATCCGGCGGAGTGAGCTCCTACGAGCAGTACTTC.

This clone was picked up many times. Here the CDR3 reads CASSLQGKYSNQPQHF. The CDR3 DNA follows: TGTGCCAGCAGTCTACAGGGTAAATATAGCAATCAGCCCCAGCATTTT. V is TRBV7-8 and J is TRBJ1-5, with D perhaps TRBD1 (6 bases). The V end was cut by 6 bases, the J end by 0 bases, with 15 bases between. The CDR3 spans 16 residues. Germline V gives CDR1 SGHVS, CDR2 FQNEAQ.

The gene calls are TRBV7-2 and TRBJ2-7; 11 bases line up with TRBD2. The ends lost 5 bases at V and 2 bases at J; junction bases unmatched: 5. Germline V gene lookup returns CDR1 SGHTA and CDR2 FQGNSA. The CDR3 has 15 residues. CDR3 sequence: CASSISGRETYEQYF. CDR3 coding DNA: TGTGCCAGCAGCATTAGCGGGAGGGAGACCTACGAGCAGTACTTC.

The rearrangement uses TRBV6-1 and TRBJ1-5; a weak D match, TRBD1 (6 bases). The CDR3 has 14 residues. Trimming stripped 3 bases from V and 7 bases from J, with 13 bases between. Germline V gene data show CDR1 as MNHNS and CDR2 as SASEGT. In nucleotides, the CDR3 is TGTGCCAGCAGTGAGTCAGGGGTGTACCAGCCCCAGCATTTT. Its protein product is CASSESGVYQPQHF.

This chain's CDR3 is CASSPEQTLAQHF. The CDR3, as DNA: TGTGCCAGCTCACCAGAGCAAACTCTGGCCCAGCATTTT. V and J are TRBV18 and TRBJ1-5; unclear D gene. Germline values: CDR1 KGHSH, CDR2 LQKENI. Trimming cost V 2 bases and J 11 bases, with 13 bases left between them. The CDR3 covers 13 residues.

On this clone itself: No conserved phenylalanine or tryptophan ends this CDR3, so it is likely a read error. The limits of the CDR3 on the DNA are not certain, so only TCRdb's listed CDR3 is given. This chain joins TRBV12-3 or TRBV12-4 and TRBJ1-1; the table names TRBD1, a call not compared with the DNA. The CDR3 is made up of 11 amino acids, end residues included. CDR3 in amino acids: CASSTTGSFST.

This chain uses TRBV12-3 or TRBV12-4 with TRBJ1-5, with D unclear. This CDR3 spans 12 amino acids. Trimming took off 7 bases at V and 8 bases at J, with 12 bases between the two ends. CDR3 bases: TGTGCCAGCACTTTTGAGAGGGAGCCCCAGCATTTT. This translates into CASTFEREPQHF.

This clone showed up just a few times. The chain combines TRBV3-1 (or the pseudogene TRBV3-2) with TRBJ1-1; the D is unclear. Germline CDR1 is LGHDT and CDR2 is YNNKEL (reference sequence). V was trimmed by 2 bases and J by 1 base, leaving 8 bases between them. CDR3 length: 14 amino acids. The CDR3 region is CASSQHGGNTEAFF. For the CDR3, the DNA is TGTGCCAGCAGCCAACACGGTGGGAACACTGAAGCTTTCTTT.

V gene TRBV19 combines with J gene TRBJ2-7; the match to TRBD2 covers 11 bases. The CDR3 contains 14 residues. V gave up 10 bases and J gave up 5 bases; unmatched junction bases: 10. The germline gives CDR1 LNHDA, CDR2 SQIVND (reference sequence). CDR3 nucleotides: TGTGCCAATCTTAGCGGGAGGGCCTTTGACGAGCAGTACTTC. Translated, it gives CANLSGRAFDEQYF.

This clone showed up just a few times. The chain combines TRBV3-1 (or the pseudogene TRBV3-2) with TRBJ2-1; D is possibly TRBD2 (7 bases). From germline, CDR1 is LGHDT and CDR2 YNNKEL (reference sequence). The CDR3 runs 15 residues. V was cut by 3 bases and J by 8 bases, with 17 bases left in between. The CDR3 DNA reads TGTGCCAGCAGCCAGGGGGGGATACAGGGCTATGAGCAGTTCTTC. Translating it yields CASSQGGIQGYEQFF.

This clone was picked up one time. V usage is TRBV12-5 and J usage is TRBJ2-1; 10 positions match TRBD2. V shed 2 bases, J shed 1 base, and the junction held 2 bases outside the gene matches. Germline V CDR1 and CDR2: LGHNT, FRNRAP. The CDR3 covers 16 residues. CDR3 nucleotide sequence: TGTGCTAGTGGTTTGTCAGCGGGAGGGTCCTACAATGAGCAGTTCTTC. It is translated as CASGLSAGGSYNEQFF.

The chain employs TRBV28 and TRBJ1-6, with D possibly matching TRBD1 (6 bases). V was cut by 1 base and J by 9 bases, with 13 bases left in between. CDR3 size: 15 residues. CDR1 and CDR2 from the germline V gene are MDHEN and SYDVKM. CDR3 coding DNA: TGTGCCAGCAGTTTATTGGACAGCGGAATTTCACCCCTCCACTTT. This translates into CASSLLDSGISPLHF.

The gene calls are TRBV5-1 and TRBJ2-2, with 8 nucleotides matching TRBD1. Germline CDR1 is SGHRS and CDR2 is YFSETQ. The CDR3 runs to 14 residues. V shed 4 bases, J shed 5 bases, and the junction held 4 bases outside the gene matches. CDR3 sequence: CASSPQGETGELFF. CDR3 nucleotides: TGCGCCAGCAGCCCACAGGGGGAAACCGGGGAGCTGTTTTTT.

The CDR3 loop is CASSLDGGGSTGELFF. For the CDR3, the DNA is TGCGCCAGCAGCTTGGATGGGGGAGGGTCCACCGGGGAGCTGTTTTTT. V usage is TRBV5-1 and J usage is TRBJ2-2; 7 nucleotides agree with TRBD2. After removal of 0 bases from V and 4 bases from J, the junction contained 6 bases not matched to a gene. Per the germline V gene, CDR1 is SGHRS and CDR2 is YFSETQ. The CDR3 runs to 16 residues.

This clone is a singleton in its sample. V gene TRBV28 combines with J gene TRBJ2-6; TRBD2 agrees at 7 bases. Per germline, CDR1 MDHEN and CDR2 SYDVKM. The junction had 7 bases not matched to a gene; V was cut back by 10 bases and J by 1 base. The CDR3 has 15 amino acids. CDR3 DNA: TGTGCCACCCGGAGGGGAGGGTCTGGGGCCAACGTCCTGACTTTC. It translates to CATRRGGSGANVLTF.

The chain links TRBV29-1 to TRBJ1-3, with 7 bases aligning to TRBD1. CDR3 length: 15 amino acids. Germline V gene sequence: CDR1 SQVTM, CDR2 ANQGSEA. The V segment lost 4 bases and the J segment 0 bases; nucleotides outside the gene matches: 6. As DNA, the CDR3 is TGCAGCGTTGGGACAGGATTCTTCTCTGGAAACACCATATATTTT. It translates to CSVGTGFFSGNTIYF.

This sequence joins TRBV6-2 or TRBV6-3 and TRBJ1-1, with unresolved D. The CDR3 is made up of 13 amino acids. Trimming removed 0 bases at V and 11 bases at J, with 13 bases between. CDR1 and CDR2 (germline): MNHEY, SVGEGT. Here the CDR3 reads CASSYSMRQPAFF. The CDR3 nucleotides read TGTGCCAGCAGTTACTCGATGCGGCAGCCCGCTTTCTTT.